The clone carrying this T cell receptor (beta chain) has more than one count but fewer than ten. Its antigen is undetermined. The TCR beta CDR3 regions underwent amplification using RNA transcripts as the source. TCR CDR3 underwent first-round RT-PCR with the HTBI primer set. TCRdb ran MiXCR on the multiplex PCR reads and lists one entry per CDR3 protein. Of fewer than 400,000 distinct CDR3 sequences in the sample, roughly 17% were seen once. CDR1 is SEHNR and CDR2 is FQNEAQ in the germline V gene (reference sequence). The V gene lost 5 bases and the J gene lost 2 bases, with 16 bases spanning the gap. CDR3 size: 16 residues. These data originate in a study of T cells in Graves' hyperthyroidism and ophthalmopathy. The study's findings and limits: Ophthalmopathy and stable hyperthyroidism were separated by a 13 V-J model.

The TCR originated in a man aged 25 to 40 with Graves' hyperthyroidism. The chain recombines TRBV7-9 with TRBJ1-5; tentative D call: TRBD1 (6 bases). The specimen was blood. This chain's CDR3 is CASSPRYRVGNQPQHF. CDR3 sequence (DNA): TGTGCCAGCAGCCCTCGTTACAGGGTGGGCAATCAGCCCCAGCATTTT.